The 27 T cell receptor beta chains reported below all come from one sample, sequenced in a study of shared clonotypes between healthy human individuals. Sequencing used immunoSEQ multiplex PCR; TCRdb keeps in-frame clones, though not all of them. The sample has roughly 1,500,000 clones; around 98% are singletons. Sequenced material: naive CD4+ T cells sorted from blood. Subset defined: CD45RA+ positively selected. The receptors come from a man under 40 in good health.

V gene TRBV6-1 combines with J gene TRBJ1-5, with D uncertain. The CDR3 is 16 amino acids. Germline CDR1 MNHNS, CDR2 SASEGT. V was trimmed by 4 bases and J by 3 bases, leaving 16 bases between them. The DNA for the CDR3 is TGTGCCAGCAGTGGAACGTGGGCGGATAACAATCAGCCCCAGCATTTT. It translates to CASSGTWADNNQPQHF.

The chain joins TRBV19 to TRBJ1-2; unclear D gene. The CDR3 runs to 12 residues. V was shortened by 4 bases and J by 4 bases, with 7 bases between the two germline ends. The germline V gene has CDR1 LNHDA and CDR2 SQIVND (reference sequence). The CDR3 reads CASSKDAYGYTF. The CDR3 DNA follows: TGTGCCAGTAGTAAGGACGCCTATGGCTACACCTTC.

The rearrangement joins TRBV7-6 to TRBJ2-1; possibly TRBD1 or TRBD2 for D (5 bases each). The CDR3 contains 16 residues. The V gene lost 1 base and the J gene lost 6 bases, with 16 bases spanning the gap. Germline CDR1 SGHVS, CDR2 FNYEAQ. CDR3 nucleotides: TGTGCCAGCAGCTTAGGGGTCCTCTTTGGGGGCAATGAGCAGTTCTTC. Translating gives CASSLGVLFGGNEQFF.

The V gene is TRBV7-7, the J gene TRBJ2-1; D may be TRBD1 or TRBD2 (6 bases each). This CDR3 region has 16 residues. Trimming left V 5 bases short and J 4 bases short, with 18 bases between. From germline, CDR1 is SSHAT and CDR2 FNYEAQ (reference sequence). The CDR3 here is CASSPGAGPGYNEQFF. The DNA of the CDR3 is TGTGCCAGCAGCCCAGGGGCGGGACCGGGGTACAATGAGCAGTTCTTC.

The chain combines TRBV6-5 with TRBJ1-5; D ambiguous. Germline-derived CDR1 and CDR2 are MNHEY and SVGAGI. This CDR3 region has 15 residues. With 0 bases removed from V and 3 bases from J, the gap between germline ends came to 9 bases. As DNA, the CDR3 is TGTGCCAGCAGTTACTCGAGCATCTCCAATCAGCCCCAGCATTTT. Amino acids: CASSYSSISNQPQHF.

The V call is TRBV7-2, the J call TRBJ2-7; TRBD2 matches 12 bases. Per germline, CDR1 SGHTA and CDR2 FQGNSA. Germline trimming cut 4 bases from V and 5 bases from J; bases unmatched to any gene: 6. CDR3 length: 15 residues. The CDR3 loop is CASSSRLAGVHEQYF. The CDR3 bases are TGTGCCAGCAGCTCTAGACTAGCGGGAGTCCACGAGCAGTACTTC.

The chain carries TRBV6-5 and TRBJ2-7, with 9 bases identical to TRBD1. Germline V gene sequence: CDR1 MNHEY, CDR2 SVGAGI. Trimming cost V 3 bases and J 3 bases; bases outside gene matches: 6. The CDR3 contains 15 residues. CDR3 in DNA: TGTGCCAGCAGTTATCCTGGGACAGGGTACTACGAGCAGTACTTC. Protein: CASSYPGTGYYEQYF.

The chain carries TRBV18 and TRBJ2-1, with 8 nucleotides matching TRBD1. V dropped 3 bases and J dropped 4; count of bases not matched to a gene: 5. The germline V gene has CDR1 KGHSH and CDR2 LQKENI. This CDR3 comprises 15 residues. In nucleotides, the CDR3 is TGTGCCAGCTCACCCGCAGGGGGCCGTTACAATGAGCAGTTCTTC. Protein: CASSPAGGRYNEQFF. The full variable domain, with the rest looked up from reference TRBV18 and TRBJ2-1, is NAGVMQNPRHLVRRRGQEARLRCSPMKGHSHVYWYRQLPEEGLKFMVYLQKENIIDESGMPKERFSAEFPKEGPSILRIQQVVRGDSAAYFCASSPAGGRYNEQFFGPGTRLTVL.

Points on this clone: At the DNA level, this CDR3 is encoded by other sequences in the same sample as well. The rearrangement joins TRBV18 to TRBJ2-2; D gene ambiguous. With 3 bases removed from V and 3 bases from J, the gap between germline ends came to 5 bases. The CDR3 totals 13 residues. Germline CDR1 is KGHSH and CDR2 is LQKENI. The CDR3 sequence is CASSPLDTGELFF. DNA of the CDR3: TGTGCCAGCTCACCGCTCGACACCGGGGAGCTGTTTTTT.

V is TRBV11-2 and J is TRBJ2-1, with 8 bases matching TRBD2. V lost 5 bases and J lost 2; bases outside the gene matches: 17. This CDR3 has 19 amino acids. Germline CDR1 reads SGHAT; CDR2 reads FQNNGV. CDR3 region: CASSPLLASGSSTYNEQFF. Written as DNA, the CDR3 is TGTGCCAGCAGCCCTCTATTAGCTAGCGGGTCGTCCACCTACAATGAGCAGTTCTTC.

As to this clone: One end of the junction varies from germline; a read error may be responsible. The sample contains more than one DNA sequence encoding this CDR3. The chain joins TRBV5-1 to TRBJ2-6; D gene ambiguous. Germline V gene data show CDR1 as SGHRS and CDR2 as YFSETQ. The CDR3 runs 14 residues. This CDR3 is CASSLDPGANVLTF. CDR3 DNA: TGCGCCAGCAGCTTGGACCCTGGAGCCAACGTCCTGACTTTC. Supplemented by reference TRBV5-1 and TRBJ2-6, the full variable domain reads KAGVTQTPRYLIKTRGQQVTLSCSPISGHRSVSWYQQTPGQGLQFLFEYFSETQRNKGNFPGRFSGRQFSNSRSEMNVSTLELGDSALYLCASSLDPGANVLTFGAGSRLTVL.

The V and J genes are TRBV2 and TRBJ1-3, with a weak D call TRBD1 (5 bases). The V gene's germline CDR1 is SNHLY and CDR2 FYNNEI. The CDR3 consists of 17 residues. V was trimmed by 4 bases and J by 0 bases, leaving 16 bases between them. In nucleotides, the CDR3 is TGTGCCAGCAGTGGCCCGGGACTCCTGAGCTCTGGAAACACCATATATTTT. Its translation: CASSGPGLLSSGNTIYF.

Regarding this clone: The sample carries other DNA sequences with the same CDR3. The J gene is TRBJ2-2, the V gene TRBV7-9; D not resolved. V lost 5 bases and J lost 2, with 12 bases in between. CDR3 length: 15 amino acids. The V gene's germline CDR1 is SEHNR and CDR2 FQNEAQ (reference sequence). The CDR3 region is CASSPRTVNTGELFF. In DNA, the CDR3 is TGTGCCAGCAGCCCCAGGACGGTTAACACCGGGGAGCTGTTTTTT.

The V gene is TRBV11-2, the J gene TRBJ2-3; the D is unclear. This CDR3 is built from 12 residues. Germline V lookup: CDR1 SGHAT, CDR2 FQNNGV. Deletions cut 2 bases from V and 5 bases from J, with 5 bases between. CDR3 nucleotides: TGTGCCAGCAGCTTATTGCGAGATACGCAGTATTTT. Translated, it gives CASSLLRDTQYF.

The chain carries TRBV9 and TRBJ1-1; a weak D match, TRBD1 (5 bases). There are 15 residues in the CDR3. Looked up from germline, CDR1 is SGDLS and CDR2 is YYNGEE. The V gene lost 0 bases and the J gene lost 1 base, with 10 bases spanning the gap. The chain's CDR3 is CASSVGGESNTEAFF. The CDR3 coding sequence is TGTGCCAGCAGCGTAGGAGGGGAGTCGAACACTGAAGCTTTCTTT.

CDR3 sequence: CAWSYRVVTDTQYF. The CDR3 DNA reads TGTGCCTGGAGCTACAGGGTGGTCACAGATACGCAGTATTTT. V is TRBV30 and J is TRBJ2-3; D is possibly TRBD1 (6 bases). V lost 3 bases to trimming and J lost 2 bases, with 12 bases between them. Germline V gene lookup returns CDR1 GTSNPN and CDR2 SVGIG (reference sequence). The CDR3 runs to 14 residues. Variable domain in full (rest from reference TRBV30 and TRBJ2-3): SQTIHQWPATLVQPVGSPLSLECTVEGTSNPNLYWYRQAAGRGLQLLFYSVGIGQISSEVPQNLSASRPQDRQFILSSKKLLLSDSGFYLCAWSYRVVTDTQYFGPGTRLTVL.

The chain couples TRBV27 to TRBJ2-1; D may be TRBD2 (6 bases). CDR1 is MNHEY and CDR2 is SMNVEV in the germline V gene (reference sequence). The V gene lost 5 bases and the J gene lost 9 bases, with 23 bases spanning the gap. This CDR3 is built from 16 residues. The CDR3 is CASSRRGGVEPSEQFF. The CDR3 coding sequence is TGTGCCAGCAGTAGAAGGGGCGGGGTGGAGCCATCTGAGCAGTTCTTC.

The chain combines TRBV29-1 with TRBJ1-3; no clear D. The CDR3 is made up of 16 amino acids. The V end was cut by 4 bases, the J end by 1 base, with 17 bases between. From germline, CDR1 is SQVTM and CDR2 ANQGSEA. The DNA for the CDR3 is TGCAGCGTTGTAGTCTACAAATCGGGGTCTGGAAACACCATATATTTT. Translation: CSVVVYKSGSGNTIYF.

The DNA of the CDR3 is TGCGCCAGCCATGAATCGGGGGCGAAGTACGAGCAGTACTTC. Its protein product is CASHESGAKYEQYF. J is TRBJ2-7 and V is TRBV10-2, with D perhaps matching TRBD1 or TRBD2 (6 bases each). CDR1 and CDR2 (germline): WSHSY, SAAADI. V was shortened by 8 bases and J by 4 bases, with 18 bases between the two germline ends. The CDR3 is 14 residues long.

This chain links TRBV5-1 with TRBJ1-2; TRBD1 aligns across 7 bases. V lost 1 base, J lost 4 bases, and 13 bases stayed unmatched. This CDR3 comprises 17 residues. Germline CDR1 and CDR2: SGHRS and YFSETQ. The CDR3 loop is CASSLTPPASGGYGYTF. In DNA form, the CDR3 reads TGCGCCAGCAGCTTGACACCCCCCGCGTCAGGGGGCTATGGCTACACCTTC.

The chain combines TRBV28 with TRBJ1-2, with D perhaps matching TRBD1 (5 bases). Per the germline V gene, CDR1 is MDHEN and CDR2 is SYDVKM. CDR3 length: 15 residues. V was cut by 2 bases and J by 2 bases, with 12 bases left in between. This CDR3 is CASSLLDRLNYGYTF. The CDR3 nucleotides are TGTGCCAGCAGTTTACTCGACAGACTCAACTATGGCTACACCTTC.

This clone occurred once. The V gene is TRBV6-4, the J gene TRBJ2-2; the match to TRBD2 covers 15 bases. The CDR3 consists of 18 residues. Germline V gene lookup returns CDR1 MRHNA and CDR2 SNTAGT. The J segment lost 2 bases and the V segment lost 5 bases, leaving 6 bases of the junction unmatched. The CDR3 spells CASSSGLAGGINTGELFF. The DNA for the CDR3 is TGTGCCAGCAGTTCCGGACTAGCGGGAGGGATTAACACCGGGGAGCTGTTTTTT.

The V and J genes are TRBV4-1 and TRBJ1-1; possible D gene TRBD1, 5 bases. Germline CDR1 is MGHRA and CDR2 is YSYEKL. The CDR3 contains 16 residues. Trimming cost V 3 bases and J 0 bases, with 14 bases left between them. The CDR3: CASSQVLGLVNTEAFF. The DNA for the CDR3 is TGCGCCAGCAGCCAGGTACTGGGGCTGGTGAACACTGAAGCTTTCTTT.

The chain has TRBV28 and TRBJ1-2; 7 bases match TRBD1. Trimming cost V 6 bases and J 5 bases; bases outside gene matches: 9. The length of the CDR3 is 14 residues. Per germline, CDR1 MDHEN and CDR2 SYDVKM. The CDR3 reads CASSAMGQLYGYTF. CDR3 bases: TGTGCCAGCAGCGCAATGGGACAGCTTTATGGCTACACCTTC.

As to this clone: This CDR3 is also generated by other DNA sequences in the sample. The rearrangement joins TRBV6-1 to TRBJ2-7; 10 nucleotides align to TRBD1. Per the germline V gene, CDR1 is MNHNS and CDR2 is SASEGT. V shed 4 bases and J 4 bases; nucleotides not matched to a gene: 4. CDR3 length: 14 residues. CDR3 nucleotides: TGTGCCAGCAGTGTTGACAGGGGGCCGTACGAGCAGTACTTC. This codes for CASSVDRGPYEQYF.

The J gene is TRBJ2-3, the V gene TRBV7-9, with TRBD2 matching over 7 bases. The V gene's germline CDR1 is SEHNR and CDR2 FQNEAQ (reference sequence). Trimming at V came to 2 bases and at J to 1 base, leaving 15 bases not matched to a gene. The CDR3 contains 19 residues. The CDR3 loop is CASSLWAGGAGSGTDTQYF. CDR3 DNA: TGTGCCAGCAGCTTATGGGCTGGGGGAGCGGGATCGGGCACAGATACGCAGTATTTT. Looking up the rest from reference TRBV7-9 and TRBJ2-3 gives the full variable domain: DTGVSQNPRHKITKRGQNVTFRCDPISEHNRLYWYRQTLGQGPEFLTYFQNEAQLEKSRLLSDRFSAERPKGSFSTLEIQRTEQGDSAMYLCASSLWAGGAGSGTDTQYFGPGTRLTVL.

The chain employs TRBV4-1 and TRBJ1-1; a weak D match, TRBD1 (6 bases). The CDR3 consists of 15 residues. Trimming pared 2 bases from V and 6 bases from J, leaving 16 bases between. From germline, CDR1 is MGHRA and CDR2 YSYEKL. CDR3 sequence (DNA): TGCGCCAGCAGCCAAACCCCCCAGGGGTTGGCTGAAGCTTTCTTT. Its protein product is CASSQTPQGLAEAFF.